Presented here are 16 T cell receptor beta chains from one specimen sequenced in a study of blood T cell repertoires in COVID-19. Clones were read by immunoSEQ multiplex PCR, and TCRdb kept only the in-frame ones, dropping some. The table includes approximately 190,000 clones, 80% detected once. The specimen sequenced was peripheral blood. The origin of the receptors is a man between 60 and 75 years old with acute or convalescent COVID-19.

The rearrangement uses TRBV10-3 and TRBJ2-7, with D perhaps matching TRBD1 (5 bases). Trimming removed 4 bases at V and 5 bases at J, with 15 bases between. The CDR3 is 14 amino acids. Per germline, CDR1 ENHRY and CDR2 SYGVKD. CDR3 sequence reads: CAISVERGWDEQYF. In nucleotides, the CDR3 is TGTGCCATCAGTGTCGAAAGGGGTTGGGACGAGCAGTACTTC.

As DNA, the CDR3 is TGTGCCAGTAGTATTCGGCAGGGCGGTCAGCCCCAGCATTTT. Protein product: CASSIRQGGQPQHF. The genes are TRBV19 and TRBJ1-5; D is perhaps TRBD1 (5 bases). CDR3 length: 14 amino acids. Germline CDR1 is LNHDA and CDR2 is SQIVND (reference sequence). Trimming took off 3 bases at V and 6 bases at J, with 12 bases between the two ends.

This clone has just a few counts. V is TRBV10-3 and J is TRBJ2-3, with D maybe TRBD2 (5 bases). Between the trimmed V and J ends, which lost 3 bases and 1 base, there was a span of 8 bases. Germline V gene lookup returns CDR1 ENHRY and CDR2 SYGVKD. This CDR3 is built from 14 residues. Here the CDR3 reads CAISDGRGTDTQYF. CDR3 coding DNA: TGTGCCATCAGTGACGGGCGGGGCACAGATACGCAGTATTTT.

This sequence joins TRBV6-5 and TRBJ1-2; tentatively, D is TRBD1 (5 bases). V was pared by 6 bases and J by 12 bases, with 17 bases between. Per germline, CDR1 MNHEY and CDR2 SVGAGI. This CDR3 contains 12 residues. The chain's CDR3 is CASRKPTGDHTF. CDR3 DNA sequence: TGTGCCAGCAGAAAACCTACGGGGGACCACACCTTC.

DNA for the CDR3: TGTGCCAGCAGTGAGAACCTAAATCAGCCCCAGCATTTT. This sequence encodes CASSENLNQPQHF. The chain uses TRBV6-1 and TRBJ1-5; D gene ambiguous. The V gene's germline CDR1 is MNHNS and CDR2 SASEGT. The CDR3 loop spans 13 amino acids. V lost 3 bases and J lost 4, with 7 bases in between.

The chain employs TRBV5-6 and TRBJ2-7; 10 nucleotides match TRBD1. V shed 5 bases, J shed 3 bases, and the junction held 8 bases outside the gene matches. The CDR3 consists of 15 residues. Germline V gives CDR1 SGHDT, CDR2 YYEEEE. CDR3 coding DNA: TGTGCCAGCAGTTCCCTTAGGACAGGGGGCTACGAGCAGTACTTC. As protein: CASSSLRTGGYEQYF. Complete variable domain (other parts from reference TRBV5-6 and TRBJ2-7): DAGVTQSPTHLIKTRGQQVTLRCSPKSGHDTVSWYQQALGQGPQFIFQYYEEEERQRGNFPDRFSGHQFPNYSSELNVNALLLGDSALYLCASSSLRTGGYEQYFGPGTRLTVT.

Worth noting for this clone: Other DNA sequences in this sample translate to the same CDR3. The rearrangement uses TRBV24-1 and TRBJ2-2; D not resolved. Trimming shortened V by 4 bases and J by 5 bases, and 13 bases separated the two germline ends. CDR3 length: 15 amino acids. Germline loops: CDR1 KGHDR, CDR2 SFDVKD. The CDR3 is CATSDPGAGTGELFF. DNA for the CDR3: TGTGCCACCAGTGACCCCGGCGCCGGGACCGGGGAGCTGTTTTTT.

The chain is built from TRBV29-1 and TRBJ1-5; 8 bases match TRBD1. The ends lost 7 bases at V and 3 bases at J; junction bases unmatched: 5. The CDR3 has 13 amino acids. From germline, CDR1 is SQVTM and CDR2 ANQGSEA. CDR3 bases: TGCAGCGCGGGACAGGCCTACAATCAGCCCCAGCATTTT. This sequence encodes CSAGQAYNQPQHF.

J is TRBJ2-7 and V is TRBV6-1, with D perhaps TRBD2 (6 bases). Trimming took off 4 bases at V and 3 bases at J, with 25 bases between the two ends. CDR1 and CDR2 from the germline V gene are MNHNS and SASEGT. This CDR3 is built from 18 residues. The CDR3 nucleotides read TGTGCCAGCAGTGCTTTCCCCTCACTCCTCGACGGGGGCTACGAGCAGTACTTC. Its translation is CASSAFPSLLDGGYEQYF.

The chain employs TRBV12-3 or TRBV12-4 and TRBJ1-3; D remains ambiguous. Deletions cut 4 bases from V and 3 bases from J, with 7 bases between. CDR3 size: 13 residues. CDR3 in DNA: TGTGCCAGCAGTTCACCCAGTGGAAACACCATATATTTT. This sequence encodes CASSSPSGNTIYF.

The chain has TRBV3-1 (or the pseudogene TRBV3-2) and TRBJ2-7; D might be TRBD2 (7 bases). Looked up from germline, CDR1 is LGHDT and CDR2 is YNNKEL (reference sequence). This CDR3 region has 17 residues. Trimming cost V 0 bases and J 0 bases, with 15 bases left between them. The CDR3 DNA sequence: TGTGCCAGCAGCCAAGATTCTGGGGGGGGGCTCTCCTACGAGCAGTACTTC. As protein: CASSQDSGGGLSYEQYF.

Remarks on this clone: The sample contains more than one DNA sequence encoding this CDR3. The chain combines TRBV5-1 with TRBJ1-2; 11 nucleotides line up with TRBD1. CDR1 SGHRS and CDR2 YFSETQ come from the germline V gene. CDR3 size: 13 residues. V lost 4 bases to trimming and J lost 8 bases; unmatched junction nucleotides: 4. The DNA for the CDR3 is TGCGCCAGCAGCCCGGGACAGGGGGGAGGCTACACCTTC. Protein: CASSPGQGGGYTF.

This clone was seen a few times. V is TRBV5-5 and J is TRBJ2-1; 8 bases match TRBD2. The CDR3 sequence is 16 residues long. Germline CDR1 SGHKS, CDR2 YYEKEE (reference sequence). V lost 6 bases and J lost 2; bases outside the gene matches: 10. CDR3 residues: CASTVQLAATYNEQFF. For the CDR3, the DNA is TGTGCCAGCACCGTACAACTAGCGGCCACCTACAATGAGCAGTTCTTC.

This chain connects TRBV12-3 or TRBV12-4 to TRBJ2-7; 7 bases align to TRBD2. The CDR3 is made up of 13 amino acids. The junction had 4 bases not matched to a gene; V was cut back by 5 bases and J by 3 bases. CDR3 loop: CASSGRGVYEQYF. The CDR3 coding sequence is TGTGCCAGCAGTGGCCGGGGGGTCTACGAGCAGTACTTC.

The genes are TRBV5-1 and TRBJ2-3, with TRBD1 matching over 9 bases. Per the germline V gene, CDR1 is SGHRS and CDR2 is YFSETQ. J gave up 2 bases and V 0 bases, and 4 bases lay outside the gene matches. The CDR3 is made up of 16 amino acids. As DNA, the CDR3 is TGCGCCAGCAGCTTGGGGGGACAGGGTAACACAGATACGCAGTATTTT. As protein: CASSLGGQGNTDTQYF.

The gene calls are TRBV12-3 or TRBV12-4 and TRBJ1-3, with 7 bases matching TRBD1. The CDR3 length is 13 residues. V gave up 3 bases and J gave up 8 bases; unmatched junction bases: 4. The CDR3 here is CASSLTGPDTIYF. In nucleotides, the CDR3 is TGTGCCAGCAGTTTGACAGGGCCGGACACCATATATTTT.